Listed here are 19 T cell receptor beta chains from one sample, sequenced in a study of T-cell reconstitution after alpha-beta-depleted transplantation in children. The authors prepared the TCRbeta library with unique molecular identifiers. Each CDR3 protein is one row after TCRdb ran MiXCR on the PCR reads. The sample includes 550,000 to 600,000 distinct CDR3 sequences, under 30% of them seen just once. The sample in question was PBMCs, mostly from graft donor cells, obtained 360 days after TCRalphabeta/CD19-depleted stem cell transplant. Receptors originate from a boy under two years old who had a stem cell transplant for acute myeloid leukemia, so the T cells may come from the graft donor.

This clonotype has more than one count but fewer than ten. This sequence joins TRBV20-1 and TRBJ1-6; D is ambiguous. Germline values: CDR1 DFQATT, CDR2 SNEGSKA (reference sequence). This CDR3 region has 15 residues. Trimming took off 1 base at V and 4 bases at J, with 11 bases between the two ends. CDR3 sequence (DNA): TGCAGTGCTAGAGTCCTACCCTGGTATAATTCACCCCTCCACTTT. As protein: CSARVLPWYNSPLHF.

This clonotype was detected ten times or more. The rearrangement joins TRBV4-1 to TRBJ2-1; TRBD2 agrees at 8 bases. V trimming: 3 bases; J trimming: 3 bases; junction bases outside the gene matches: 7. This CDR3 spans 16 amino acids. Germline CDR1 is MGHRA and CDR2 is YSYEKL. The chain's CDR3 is CASSQGLAGNYNEQFF. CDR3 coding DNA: TGCGCCAGCAGCCAGGGATTAGCGGGGAACTACAATGAGCAGTTCTTC.

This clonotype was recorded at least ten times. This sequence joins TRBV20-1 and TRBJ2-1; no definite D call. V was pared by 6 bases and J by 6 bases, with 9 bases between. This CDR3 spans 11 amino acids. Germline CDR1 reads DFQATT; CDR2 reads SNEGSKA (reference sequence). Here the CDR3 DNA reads TGCAGTGCCCCTGGGTTCAATGAGCAGTTCTTC. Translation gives CSAPGFNEQFF.

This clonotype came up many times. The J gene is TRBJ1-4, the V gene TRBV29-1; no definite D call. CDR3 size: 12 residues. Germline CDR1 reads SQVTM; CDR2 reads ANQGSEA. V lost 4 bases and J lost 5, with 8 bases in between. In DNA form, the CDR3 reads TGCAGCGTTGGACGTCCGAATGAAAAACTGTTTTTT. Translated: CSVGRPNEKLFF.

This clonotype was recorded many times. CDR3 amino acids: CASSYSERTALTDTQYF. The CDR3 nucleotides read TGCGCCAGCAGCTACTCAGAGCGGACAGCCCTTACAGATACGCAGTATTTT. V usage is TRBV5-1 and J usage is TRBJ2-3; D might be TRBD1 (6 bases). Germline V gene sequence: CDR1 SGHRS, CDR2 YFSETQ. Trimming pared 3 bases from V and 3 bases from J, leaving 20 bases between. CDR3 length equals 17 residues. The entire variable domain, with the rest obtained from reference TRBV5-1 and TRBJ2-3, is as follows: KAGVTQTPRYLIKTRGQQVTLSCSPISGHRSVSWYQQTPGQGLQFLFEYFSETQRNKGNFPGRFSGRQFSNSRSEMNVSTLELGDSALYLCASSYSERTALTDTQYFGPGTRLTVL.

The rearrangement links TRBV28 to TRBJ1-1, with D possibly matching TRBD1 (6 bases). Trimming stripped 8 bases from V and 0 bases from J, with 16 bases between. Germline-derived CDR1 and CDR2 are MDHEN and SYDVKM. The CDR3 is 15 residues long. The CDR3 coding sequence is TGTGCCAGCCCTCCGGACAGCGGGATGAACACTGAAGCTTTCTTT. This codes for CASPPDSGMNTEAFF. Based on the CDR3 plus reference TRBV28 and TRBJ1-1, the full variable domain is DVKVTQSSRYLVKRTGEKVFLECVQDMDHENMFWYRQDPGLGLRLIYFSYDVKMKEKGDIPEGYSVSREKKERFSLILESASTNQTSMYLCASPPDSGMNTEAFFGQGTRLTVV.

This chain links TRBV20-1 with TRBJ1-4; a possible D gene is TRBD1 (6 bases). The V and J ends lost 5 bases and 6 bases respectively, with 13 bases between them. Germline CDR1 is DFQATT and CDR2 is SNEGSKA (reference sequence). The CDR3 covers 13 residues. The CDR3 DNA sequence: TGCAGTGCTTACCCACAGGGCCATGAAAAACTGTTTTTT. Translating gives CSAYPQGHEKLFF.

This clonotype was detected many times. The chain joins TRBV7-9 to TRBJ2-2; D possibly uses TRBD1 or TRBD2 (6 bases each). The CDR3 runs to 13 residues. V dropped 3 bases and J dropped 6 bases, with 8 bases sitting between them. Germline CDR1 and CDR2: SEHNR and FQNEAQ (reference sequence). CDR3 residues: CASSLGGSGELFF. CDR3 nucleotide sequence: TGTGCCAGCAGCTTGGGGGGCTCCGGGGAGCTGTTTTTT. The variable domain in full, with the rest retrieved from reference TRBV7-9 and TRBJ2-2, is DTGVSQNPRHKITKRGQNVTFRCDPISEHNRLYWYRQTLGQGPEFLTYFQNEAQLEKSRLLSDRFSAERPKGSFSTLEIQRTEQGDSAMYLCASSLGGSGELFFGEGSRLTVL.

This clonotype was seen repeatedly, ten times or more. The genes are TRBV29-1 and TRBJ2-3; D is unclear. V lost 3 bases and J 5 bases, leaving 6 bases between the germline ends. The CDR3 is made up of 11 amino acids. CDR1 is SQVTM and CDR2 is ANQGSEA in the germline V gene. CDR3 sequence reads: CSVDSVDTQYF. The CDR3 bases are TGCAGCGTTGATTCAGTAGATACGCAGTATTTT.

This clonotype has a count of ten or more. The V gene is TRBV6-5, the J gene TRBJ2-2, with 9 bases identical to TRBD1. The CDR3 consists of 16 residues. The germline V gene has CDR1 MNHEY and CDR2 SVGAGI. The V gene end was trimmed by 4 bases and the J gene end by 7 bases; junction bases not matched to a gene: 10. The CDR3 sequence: CASSSPGQGTGGELFF. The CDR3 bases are TGTGCCAGCAGTTCCCCGGGACAGGGAACCGGCGGGGAGCTGTTTTTT.

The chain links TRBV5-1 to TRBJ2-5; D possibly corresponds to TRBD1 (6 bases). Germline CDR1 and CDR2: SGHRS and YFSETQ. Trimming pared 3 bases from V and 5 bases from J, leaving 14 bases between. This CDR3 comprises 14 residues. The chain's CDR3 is CASSSPAGVETQYF. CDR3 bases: TGCGCCAGCAGCTCACCGGCAGGGGTCGAGACCCAGTACTTC.

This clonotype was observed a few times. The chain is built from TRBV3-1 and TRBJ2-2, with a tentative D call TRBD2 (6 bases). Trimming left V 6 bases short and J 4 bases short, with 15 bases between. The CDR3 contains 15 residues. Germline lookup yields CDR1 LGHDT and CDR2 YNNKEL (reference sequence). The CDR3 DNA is TGTGCCAGCAGTCCACTGCGGGGAGCCACCGGGGAGCTGTTTTTT. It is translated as CASSPLRGATGELFF.

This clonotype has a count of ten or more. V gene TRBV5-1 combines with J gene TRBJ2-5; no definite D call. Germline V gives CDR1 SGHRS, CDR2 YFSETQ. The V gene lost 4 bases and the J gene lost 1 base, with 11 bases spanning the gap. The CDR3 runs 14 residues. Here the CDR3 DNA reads TGCGCCAGCAGCCCCACTTCAGCCCAAGAGACCCAGTACTTC. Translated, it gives CASSPTSAQETQYF.

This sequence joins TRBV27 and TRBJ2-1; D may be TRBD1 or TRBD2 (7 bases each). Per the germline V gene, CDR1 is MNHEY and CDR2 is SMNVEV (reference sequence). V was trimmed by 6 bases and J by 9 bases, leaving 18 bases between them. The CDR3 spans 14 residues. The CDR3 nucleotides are TGTGCCAGCAGACCTAGCGGCCAGGGGGGTGAGCAGTTCTTC. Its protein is CASRPSGQGGEQFF.

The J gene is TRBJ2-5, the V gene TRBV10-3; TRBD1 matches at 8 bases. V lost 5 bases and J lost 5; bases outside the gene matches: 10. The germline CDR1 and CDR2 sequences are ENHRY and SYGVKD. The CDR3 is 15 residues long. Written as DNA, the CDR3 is TGTGCCATCAGTTTACAGACAGGGGCGGGGGAGACCCAGTACTTC. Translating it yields CAISLQTGAGETQYF.

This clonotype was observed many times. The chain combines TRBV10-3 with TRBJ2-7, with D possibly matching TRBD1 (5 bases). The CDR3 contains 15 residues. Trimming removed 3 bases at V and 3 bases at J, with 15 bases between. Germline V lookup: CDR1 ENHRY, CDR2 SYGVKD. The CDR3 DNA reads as TGTGCCATCAGTGAAGGGGAAAGGGGTAACTACGAGCAGTACTTC. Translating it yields CAISEGERGNYEQYF.

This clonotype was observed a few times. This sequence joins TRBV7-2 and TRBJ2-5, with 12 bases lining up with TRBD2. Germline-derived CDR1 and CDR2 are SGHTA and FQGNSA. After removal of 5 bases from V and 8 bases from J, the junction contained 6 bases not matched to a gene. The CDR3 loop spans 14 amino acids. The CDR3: CASSTRTSGETQYF. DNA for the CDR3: TGTGCCAGCAGCACCCGGACTAGCGGGGAAACCCAGTACTTC.

CDR3 coding DNA: TGTGCCACCAGCAGAGGTTCCCATTTGGCCGTGGGCGGCGGGGAGCTGTTTTTT. Translation: CATSRGSHLAVGGGELFF. The chain uses TRBV15 and TRBJ2-2; no clear D gene. Trimming removed 1 base at V and 7 bases at J, with 22 bases between. The CDR3 is 18 residues long. Looked up from germline, CDR1 is LNHNV and CDR2 is YYDKDF (reference sequence).

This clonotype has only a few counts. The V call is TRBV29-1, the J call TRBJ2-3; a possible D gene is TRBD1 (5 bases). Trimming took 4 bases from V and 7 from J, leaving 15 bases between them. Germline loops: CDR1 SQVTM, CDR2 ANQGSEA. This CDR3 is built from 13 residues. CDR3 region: CSVVATGNHTQYF. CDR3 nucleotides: TGCAGCGTTGTGGCTACAGGTAACCATACGCAGTATTTT.